This TCR beta chain is drawn from a study of shared clonotypes between healthy human individuals. Notes on the study in general: It was observed that 5% to 6% of naive CD4 clonotypes were shared across several donors.

The CDR3 is 14 amino acids. Trimming removed 7 bases from V and 4 bases from J; junction bases left unmatched: 11. Germline V lookup: CDR1 SGHRS, CDR2 YFSETQ. A remark on this clone: The antigen remains undetermined.

The table came from immunoSEQ multiplex PCR; TCRdb's copy has only in-frame clones and leaves some out. The repertoire has more than 2 million clones, about 94% of them found once; the top ten carry roughly 0.13%. Sequencing used naive CD4+ T cells sorted from blood. Subset denoted: CD45RA+ positively selected. J is TRBJ2-7 and V is TRBV5-1; 7 nucleotides line up with TRBD2. This sequence originates from a man aged 18 to 30 in good health. CDR3 loop: CASHRGGRDYEQYF. The CDR3 region has the DNA TGCGCCAGCCACCGGGGCGGGAGAGATTACGAGCAGTACTTC.